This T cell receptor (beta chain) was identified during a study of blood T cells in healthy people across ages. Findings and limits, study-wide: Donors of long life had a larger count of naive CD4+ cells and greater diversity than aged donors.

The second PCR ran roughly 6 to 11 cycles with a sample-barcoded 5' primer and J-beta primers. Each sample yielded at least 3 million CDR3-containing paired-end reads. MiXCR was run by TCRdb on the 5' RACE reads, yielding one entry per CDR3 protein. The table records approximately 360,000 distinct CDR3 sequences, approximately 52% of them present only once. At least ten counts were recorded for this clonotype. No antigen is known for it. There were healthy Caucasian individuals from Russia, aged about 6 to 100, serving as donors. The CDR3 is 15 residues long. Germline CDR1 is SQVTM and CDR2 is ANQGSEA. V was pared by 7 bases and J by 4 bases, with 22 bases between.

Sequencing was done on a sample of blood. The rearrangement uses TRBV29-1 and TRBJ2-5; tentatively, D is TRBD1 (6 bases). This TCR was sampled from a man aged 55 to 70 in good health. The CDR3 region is CSAGETGAKGETQYF. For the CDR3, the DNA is TGCAGCGCAGGGGAGACAGGCGCCAAGGGAGAGACCCAGTACTTC.